These 5 T cell receptor beta chains were sequenced from one sample in a study of response to subunit inactivated influenza vaccine. TCRdb used MiXCR to reprocess the RT-PCR reads, holding one entry per CDR3 protein. The sample lists 450,000 to 500,000 distinct CDR3 sequences; approximately 10% were seen once. Sequenced here: PBMCs from blood, sampled about 40 days after vaccination. These TCRs come from a man aged 50-59 years who received an inactivated influenza vaccine.

CDR3 bases: TGTGCCAGCAGTGAAATTGGACCATACTCCTACAATGAGCAGTTCTTC. It is translated as CASSEIGPYSYNEQFF. The chain joins TRBV25-1 to TRBJ2-1; D is undetermined. Germline assignment: CDR1 MGHDK and CDR2 SYGVNS. V lost 2 bases and J 0 bases, leaving 11 bases between the germline ends. The CDR3 runs to 16 residues.

This clonotype was detected ten times or more. The chain combines TRBV20-1 with TRBJ1-2; 8 nucleotides agree with TRBD1. The CDR3 loop spans 13 amino acids. Per germline, CDR1 DFQATT and CDR2 SNEGSKA (reference sequence). The trim removed 6 bases at V and 4 bases at J, leaving 7 bases unmatched. The CDR3 is CSAPQGAVYGYTF. As DNA, the CDR3 is TGCAGTGCCCCTCAGGGGGCGGTCTATGGCTACACCTTC.

V usage is TRBV20-1 and J usage is TRBJ2-6, with D possibly being TRBD1 (5 bases). The CDR3 has 16 residues. From germline, CDR1 is DFQATT and CDR2 SNEGSKA (reference sequence). With 3 bases removed from V and 1 base from J, the gap between germline ends came to 13 bases. The CDR3 DNA follows: TGCAGTGCTAGCTTGTCAGGGATTTCTGGGGCCAACGTCCTGACTTTC. This gives the protein CSASLSGISGANVLTF.

This sequence joins TRBV12-3 or TRBV12-4 and TRBJ2-1, with TRBD2 matching over 13 bases. The CDR3 extends over 14 amino acids. J was trimmed by 15 bases and V by 6 bases; bases with no gene match: 11. The CDR3 here is CASSPGLAGDLWFF. The CDR3 DNA reads as TGTGCCAGCAGCCCAGGACTAGCGGGAGACCTGTGGTTCTTC.

This clonotype was counted at least ten times. CDR3 sequence reads: CSARDSRDINQPQHF. The CDR3, as DNA: TGCAGTGCTAGAGATTCCCGGGACATTAATCAGCCCCAGCATTTT. The chain combines TRBV20-1 with TRBJ1-5, with D perhaps matching TRBD1 (6 bases). V was cut by 0 bases and J by 4 bases, with 13 bases left in between. The germline V gene encodes CDR1 DFQATT and CDR2 SNEGSKA (reference sequence). The CDR3 contains 15 residues.